The 8 T cell receptor beta chains below come from one sample, sequenced in a study of blood T cell repertoires in COVID-19. The data were produced by immunoSEQ multiplex PCR, yet TCRdb's version contains in-frame clones alone and is incomplete. This table has hundreds of thousands of clones, roughly 88% appearing once. Sequencing was performed on peripheral blood. These receptors were collected from a woman aged 25 to 45 with COVID-19, enrolled during active disease.

This clone was observed a few times. The chain carries TRBV28 and TRBJ2-1, with a tentative D call TRBD1 (7 bases). Between the trimmed V and J ends, which lost 6 bases and 5 bases, there was a span of 14 bases. The CDR3 extends over 14 amino acids. Germline V lookup: CDR1 MDHEN, CDR2 SYDVKM. The CDR3 loop reads CASREGQFHNEQFF. The CDR3 DNA reads TGTGCCAGCAGGGAGGGACAGTTTCACAATGAGCAGTTCTTC.

This chain connects TRBV28 to TRBJ1-2; the D gene is possibly TRBD1 (6 bases). Germline assignment: CDR1 MDHEN and CDR2 SYDVKM. Trimming pared 2 bases from V and 4 bases from J, leaving 11 bases between. This CDR3 has 14 amino acids. The CDR3 DNA follows: TGTGCCAGCAGTTTAGGGCAGGGGTTCTATGGCTACACCTTC. This encodes CASSLGQGFYGYTF.

J is TRBJ1-5 and V is TRBV7-2, with 7 bases identical to TRBD1. This CDR3 is built from 14 residues. Germline assignment: CDR1 SGHTA and CDR2 FQGNSA. J lost 10 bases, V lost 5 bases, and 11 bases had no gene match. The CDR3 region has the DNA TGTGCCAGCAGCCCGGGACAGAGCTCATCCCCCCAGCATTTT. Amino acids: CASSPGQSSSPQHF.

CDR3 protein: CASSLRGEINEQFF. In DNA form, the CDR3 reads TGCGCCAGCAGCTTGCGGGGGGAGATCAATGAGCAGTTCTTC. The chain links TRBV5-1 to TRBJ2-1, with 7 bases aligning to TRBD2. The germline V gene has CDR1 SGHRS and CDR2 YFSETQ. V shed 1 base, J shed 6 bases, and the junction held 4 bases outside the gene matches. The CDR3 loop spans 14 amino acids.

V usage is TRBV2 and J usage is TRBJ1-3; D not resolved. Trimming shortened V by 6 bases and J by 6 bases, and 15 bases separated the two germline ends. Germline V gives CDR1 SNHLY, CDR2 FYNNEI. The CDR3 is made up of 14 amino acids. The CDR3 DNA is TGTGCCAGCAGGCCCCAGGAAATTGAAAACACCATATATTTT. Its translation is CASRPQEIENTIYF.

This clone was picked up one time. The chain combines TRBV7-2 with TRBJ2-1; TRBD1 is a possible D gene (6 bases). CDR3 length: 15 amino acids. Germline-derived CDR1 and CDR2 are SGHTA and FQGNSA. Trimming took off 1 base at V and 4 bases at J, with 11 bases between the two ends. CDR3 DNA: TGTGCCAGCAGCTTAGAAGGACAGAGTTACAATGAGCAGTTCTTC. Protein product: CASSLEGQSYNEQFF.

The chain couples TRBV18 to TRBJ1-6; maybe TRBD1 (5 bases). CDR1 KGHSH and CDR2 LQKENI come from the germline V gene. The CDR3 spans 15 residues. V lost 2 bases and J 8 bases, leaving 13 bases between the germline ends. The CDR3 spells CASSPGGVGDSPLHF. The CDR3 DNA sequence: TGTGCCAGCTCACCAGGAGGGGTGGGCGATTCACCCCTCCACTTT.

The chain joins TRBV19 to TRBJ1-1; D remains unclear. V was shortened by 2 bases and J by 7 bases, with 14 bases between the two germline ends. CDR1 and CDR2 (germline): LNHDA, SQIVND (reference sequence). The CDR3 totals 14 residues. CDR3 bases: TGTGCCAGTAGTATAAGTGGAGGGTTTAGTGAAGCTTTCTTT. This encodes CASSISGGFSEAFF.